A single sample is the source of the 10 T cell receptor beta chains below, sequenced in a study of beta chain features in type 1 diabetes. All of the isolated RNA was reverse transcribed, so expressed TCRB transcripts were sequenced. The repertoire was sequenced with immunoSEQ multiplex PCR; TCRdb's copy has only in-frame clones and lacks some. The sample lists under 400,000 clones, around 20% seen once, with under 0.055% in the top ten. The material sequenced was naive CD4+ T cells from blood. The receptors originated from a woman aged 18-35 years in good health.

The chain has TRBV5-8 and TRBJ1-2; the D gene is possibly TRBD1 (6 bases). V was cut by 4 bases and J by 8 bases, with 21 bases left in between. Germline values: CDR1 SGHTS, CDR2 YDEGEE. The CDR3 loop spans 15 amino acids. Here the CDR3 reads CASSGNAAGVGGYTF. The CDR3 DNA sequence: TGTGCCAGCAGCGGGAACGCCGCAGGGGTTGGAGGCTACACCTTC. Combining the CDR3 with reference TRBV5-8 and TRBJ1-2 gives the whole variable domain EAGVTQSPTHLIKTRGQQATLRCSPISGHTSVYWYQQALGLGLQFLLWYDEGEERNRGNFPPRFSGRQFPNYSSELNVNALELEDSALYLCASSGNAAGVGGYTFGSGTRLTVV.

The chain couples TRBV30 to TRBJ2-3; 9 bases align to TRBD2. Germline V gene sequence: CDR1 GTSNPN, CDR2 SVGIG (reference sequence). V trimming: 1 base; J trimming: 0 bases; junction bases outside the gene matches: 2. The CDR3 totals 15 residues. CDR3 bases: TGTGCCTGGAGTGGGCGGGAGGGAAGCACAGATACGCAGTATTTT. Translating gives CAWSGREGSTDTQYF.

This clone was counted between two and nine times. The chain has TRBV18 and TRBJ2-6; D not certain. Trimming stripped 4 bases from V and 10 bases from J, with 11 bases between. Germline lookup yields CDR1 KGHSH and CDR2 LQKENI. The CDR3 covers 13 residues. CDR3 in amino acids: CASSRDETNVLTF. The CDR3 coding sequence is TGTGCCAGCTCACGCGATGAAACTAACGTCCTGACTTTC.

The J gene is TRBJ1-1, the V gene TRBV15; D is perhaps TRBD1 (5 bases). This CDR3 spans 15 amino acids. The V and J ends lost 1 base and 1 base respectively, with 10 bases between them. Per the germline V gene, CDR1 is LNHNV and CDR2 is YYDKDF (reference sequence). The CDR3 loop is CATSRAPTGNTEAFF. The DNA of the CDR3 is TGTGCCACCAGCAGAGCACCAACAGGGAACACTGAAGCTTTCTTT.

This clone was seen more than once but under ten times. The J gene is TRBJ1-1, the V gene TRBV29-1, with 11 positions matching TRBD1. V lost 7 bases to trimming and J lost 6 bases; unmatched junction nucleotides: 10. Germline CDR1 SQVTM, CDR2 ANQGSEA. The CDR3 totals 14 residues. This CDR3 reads CSGDRTGGLAEAFF. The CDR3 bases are TGCAGCGGTGATAGGACAGGGGGCCTCGCTGAAGCTTTCTTT.

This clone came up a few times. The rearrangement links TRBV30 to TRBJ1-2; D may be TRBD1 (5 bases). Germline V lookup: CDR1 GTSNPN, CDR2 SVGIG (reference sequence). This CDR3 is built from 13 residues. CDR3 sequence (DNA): TGTGTCTCCCTCACGGCAGGGAACTATGGCTACACCTTC. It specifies CVSLTAGNYGYTF.

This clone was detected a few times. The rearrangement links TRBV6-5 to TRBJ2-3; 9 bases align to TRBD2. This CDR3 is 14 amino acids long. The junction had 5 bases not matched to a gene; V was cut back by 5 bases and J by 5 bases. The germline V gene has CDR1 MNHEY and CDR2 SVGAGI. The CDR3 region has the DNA TGTGCCAGCAGTGTAGCGGGAGCTAGAGATACGCAGTATTTT. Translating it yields CASSVAGARDTQYF.

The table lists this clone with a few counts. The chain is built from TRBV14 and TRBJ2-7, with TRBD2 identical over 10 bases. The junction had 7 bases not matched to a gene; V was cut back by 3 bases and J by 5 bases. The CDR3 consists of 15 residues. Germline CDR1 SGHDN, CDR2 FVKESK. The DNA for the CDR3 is TGTGCCAGCAGCCAGCTAGCGGGAGTAGGGGACGAGCAGTACTTC. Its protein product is CASSQLAGVGDEQYF.

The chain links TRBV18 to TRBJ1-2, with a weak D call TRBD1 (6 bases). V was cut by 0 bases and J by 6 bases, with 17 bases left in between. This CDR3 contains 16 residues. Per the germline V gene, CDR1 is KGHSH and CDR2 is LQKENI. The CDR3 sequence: CASSPPPGGVGNGYTF. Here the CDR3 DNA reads TGTGCCAGCTCACCACCTCCGGGGGGCGTTGGGAATGGCTACACCTTC.

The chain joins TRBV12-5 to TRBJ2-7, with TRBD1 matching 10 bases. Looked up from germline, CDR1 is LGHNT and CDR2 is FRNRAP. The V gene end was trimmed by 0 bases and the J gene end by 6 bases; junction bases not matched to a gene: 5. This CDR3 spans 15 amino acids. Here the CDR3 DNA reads TGTGCTAGTGGTTTGGTTGGGACAGGGGTTGGCGAGCAGTACTTC. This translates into CASGLVGTGVGEQYF.